This note documents a single TCR beta chain sequence. Data came from immunoSEQ multiplex PCR; TCRdb stores just in-frame clones and leaves some out. The repertoire holds approximately 220,000 clones, with approximately 80% as singletons. V gave up 1 base and J gave up 3 bases, with 9 bases separating them. The germline CDR1 and CDR2 sequences are MGHRA and YSYEKL. This CDR3 region has 14 residues. This entry is derived from a study of blood T cell repertoires in COVID-19. At the level of the study: Sites across the United States, Italy and Spain contributed samples from acute and convalescent COVID-19. T cells, B-cell-depleted T cells, or PBMCs supplied cDNA or gDNA.

The gene calls are TRBV4-1 and TRBJ1-1; D perhaps matches TRBD1 (5 bases). The sequenced material came from PBMCs or T cells enriched from blood (not recorded which). The receptor's source is a woman aged 40 to 50 with acute COVID-19. This CDR3 reads CASSQVRGDTEAFF. The DNA of the CDR3 is TGCGCCAGCAGCCAAGTACGGGGGGACACTGAAGCTTTCTTT.